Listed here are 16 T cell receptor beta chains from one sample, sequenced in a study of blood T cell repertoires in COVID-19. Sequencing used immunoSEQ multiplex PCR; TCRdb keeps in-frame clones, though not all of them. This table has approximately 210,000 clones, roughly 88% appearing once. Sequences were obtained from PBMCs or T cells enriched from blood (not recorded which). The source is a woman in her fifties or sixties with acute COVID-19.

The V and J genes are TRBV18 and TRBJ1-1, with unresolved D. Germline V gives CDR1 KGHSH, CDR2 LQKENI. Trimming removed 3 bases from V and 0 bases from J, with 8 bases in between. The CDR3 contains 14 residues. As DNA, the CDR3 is TGTGCCAGCTCACCGGCCTCCATGAACACTGAAGCTTTCTTT. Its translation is CASSPASMNTEAFF.

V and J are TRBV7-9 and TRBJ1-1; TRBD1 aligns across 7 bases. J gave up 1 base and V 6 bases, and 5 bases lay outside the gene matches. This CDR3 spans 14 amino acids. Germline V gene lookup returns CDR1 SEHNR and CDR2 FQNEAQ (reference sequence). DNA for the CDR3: TGTGCCAGCAGGGATGACAGGGCGAACACTGAAGCTTTCTTT. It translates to CASRDDRANTEAFF. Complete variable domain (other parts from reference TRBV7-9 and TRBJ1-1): DTGVSQNPRHKITKRGQNVTFRCDPISEHNRLYWYRQTLGQGPEFLTYFQNEAQLEKSRLLSDRFSAERPKGSFSTLEIQRTEQGDSAMYLCASRDDRANTEAFFGQGTRLTVV.

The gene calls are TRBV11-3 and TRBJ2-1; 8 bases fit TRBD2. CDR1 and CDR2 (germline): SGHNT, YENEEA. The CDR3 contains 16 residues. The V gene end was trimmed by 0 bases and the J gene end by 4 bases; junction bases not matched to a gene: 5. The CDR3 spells CASSLEGTRGYNEQFF. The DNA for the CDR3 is TGTGCCAGCAGCTTAGAGGGGACTAGAGGATACAATGAGCAGTTCTTC.

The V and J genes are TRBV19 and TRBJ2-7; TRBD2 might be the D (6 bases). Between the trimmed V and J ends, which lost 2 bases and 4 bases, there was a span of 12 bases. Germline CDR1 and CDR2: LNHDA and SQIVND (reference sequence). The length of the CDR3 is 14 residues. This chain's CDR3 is CASSIPGVVYEQYF. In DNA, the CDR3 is TGTGCCAGTAGTATACCGGGAGTCGTTTACGAGCAGTACTTC.

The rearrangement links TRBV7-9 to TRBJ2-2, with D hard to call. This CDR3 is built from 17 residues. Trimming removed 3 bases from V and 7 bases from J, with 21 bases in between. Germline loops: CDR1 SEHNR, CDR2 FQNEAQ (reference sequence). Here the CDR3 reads CASSFPTPQAGGGELFF. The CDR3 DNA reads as TGTGCCAGCAGCTTCCCAACGCCCCAAGCCGGCGGCGGGGAGCTGTTTTTT.

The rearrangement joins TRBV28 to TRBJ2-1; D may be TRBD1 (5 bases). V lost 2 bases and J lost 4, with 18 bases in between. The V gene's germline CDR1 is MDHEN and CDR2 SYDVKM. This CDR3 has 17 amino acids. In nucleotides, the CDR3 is TGTGCCAGCAGTTTAAAGGGGCATCGACCCCTTTACAATGAGCAGTTCTTC. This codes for CASSLKGHRPLYNEQFF.

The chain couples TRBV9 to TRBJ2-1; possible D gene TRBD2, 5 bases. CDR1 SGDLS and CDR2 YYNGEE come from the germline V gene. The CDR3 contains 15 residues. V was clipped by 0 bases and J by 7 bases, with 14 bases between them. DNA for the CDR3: TGTGCCAGCAGCGTAGACGGGGATAACGCTAATGAGCAGTTCTTC. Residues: CASSVDGDNANEQFF. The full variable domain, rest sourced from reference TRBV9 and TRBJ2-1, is DSGVTQTPKHLITATGQRVTLRCSPRSGDLSVYWYQQSLDQGLQFLIQYYNGEERAKGNILERFSAQQFPDLHSELNLSSLELGDSALYFCASSVDGDNANEQFFGPGTRLTVL.

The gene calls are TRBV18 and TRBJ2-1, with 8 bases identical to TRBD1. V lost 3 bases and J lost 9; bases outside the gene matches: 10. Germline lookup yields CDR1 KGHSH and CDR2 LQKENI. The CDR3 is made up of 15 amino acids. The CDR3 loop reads CASSPSTGVLGEQFF. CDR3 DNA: TGTGCCAGCTCACCCTCGACAGGGGTATTGGGTGAGCAGTTCTTC.

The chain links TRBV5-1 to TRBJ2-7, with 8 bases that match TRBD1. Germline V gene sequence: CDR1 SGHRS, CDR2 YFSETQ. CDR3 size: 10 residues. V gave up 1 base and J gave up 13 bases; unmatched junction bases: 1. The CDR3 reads CASSLTGGYF. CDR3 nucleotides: TGCGCCAGCAGCTTGACAGGGGGATACTTC. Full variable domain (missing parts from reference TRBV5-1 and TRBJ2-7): KAGVTQTPRYLIKTRGQQVTLSCSPISGHRSVSWYQQTPGQGLQFLFEYFSETQRNKGNFPGRFSGRQFSNSRSEMNVSTLELGDSALYLCASSLTGGYFGPGTRLTVT.

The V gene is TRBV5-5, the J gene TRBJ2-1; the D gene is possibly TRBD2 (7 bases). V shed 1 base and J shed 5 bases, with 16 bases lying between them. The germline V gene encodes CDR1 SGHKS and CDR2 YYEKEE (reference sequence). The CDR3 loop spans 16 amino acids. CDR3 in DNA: TGTGCCAGCAGCTTGAAATACGGGGGGCTTAACAATGAGCAGTTCTTC. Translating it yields CASSLKYGGLNNEQFF. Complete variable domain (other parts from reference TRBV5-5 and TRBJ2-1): DAGVTQSPTHLIKTRGQQVTLRCSPISGHKSVSWYQQVLGQGPQFIFQYYEKEERGRGNFPDRFSARQFPNYSSELNVNALLLGDSALYLCASSLKYGGLNNEQFFGPGTRLTVL.

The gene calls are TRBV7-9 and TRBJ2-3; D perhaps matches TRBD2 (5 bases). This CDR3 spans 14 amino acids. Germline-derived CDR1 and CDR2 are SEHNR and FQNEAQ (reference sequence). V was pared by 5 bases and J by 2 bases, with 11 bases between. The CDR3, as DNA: TGTGCCAGCAGCGTCGGACTCAACACAGATACGCAGTATTTT. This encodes CASSVGLNTDTQYF.

The CDR3 reads CASSMGASGNTEAFF. CDR3 bases: TGTGCCAGTAGTATGGGGGCCTCTGGGAACACTGAAGCTTTCTTT. The chain recombines TRBV19 with TRBJ1-1; D possibly corresponds to TRBD1 (6 bases). The germline V gene encodes CDR1 LNHDA and CDR2 SQIVND (reference sequence). V was shortened by 3 bases and J by 1 base, with 12 bases between the two germline ends. CDR3 length: 15 amino acids.

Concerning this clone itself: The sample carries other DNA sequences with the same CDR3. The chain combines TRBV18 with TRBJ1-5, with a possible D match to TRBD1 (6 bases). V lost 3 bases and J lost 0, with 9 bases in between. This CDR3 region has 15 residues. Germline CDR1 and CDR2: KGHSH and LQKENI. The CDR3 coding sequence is TGTGCCAGCTCACCCGGGACAAATAGCAATCAGCCCCAGCATTTT. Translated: CASSPGTNSNQPQHF.

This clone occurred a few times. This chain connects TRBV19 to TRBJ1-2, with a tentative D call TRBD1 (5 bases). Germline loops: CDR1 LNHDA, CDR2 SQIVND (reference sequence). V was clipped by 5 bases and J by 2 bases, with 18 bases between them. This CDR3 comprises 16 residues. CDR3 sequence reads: CASSYLNLGGNYGYTF. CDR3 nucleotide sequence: TGTGCCAGTAGTTATCTTAACCTGGGGGGAAACTATGGCTACACCTTC.

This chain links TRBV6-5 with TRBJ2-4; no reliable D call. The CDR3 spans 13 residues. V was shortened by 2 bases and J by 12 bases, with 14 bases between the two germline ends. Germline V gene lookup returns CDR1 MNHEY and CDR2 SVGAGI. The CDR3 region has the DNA TGTGCCAGCAGTTACGACTGGAGTACGGATCAGTACTTC. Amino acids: CASSYDWSTDQYF.

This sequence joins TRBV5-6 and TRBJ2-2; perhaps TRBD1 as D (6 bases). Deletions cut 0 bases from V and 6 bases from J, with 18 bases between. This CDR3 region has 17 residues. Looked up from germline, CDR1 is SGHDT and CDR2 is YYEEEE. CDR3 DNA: TGTGCCAGCAGCTTGGCACGACAGGATCTTTACCCCGGGGAGCTGTTTTTT. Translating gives CASSLARQDLYPGELFF.